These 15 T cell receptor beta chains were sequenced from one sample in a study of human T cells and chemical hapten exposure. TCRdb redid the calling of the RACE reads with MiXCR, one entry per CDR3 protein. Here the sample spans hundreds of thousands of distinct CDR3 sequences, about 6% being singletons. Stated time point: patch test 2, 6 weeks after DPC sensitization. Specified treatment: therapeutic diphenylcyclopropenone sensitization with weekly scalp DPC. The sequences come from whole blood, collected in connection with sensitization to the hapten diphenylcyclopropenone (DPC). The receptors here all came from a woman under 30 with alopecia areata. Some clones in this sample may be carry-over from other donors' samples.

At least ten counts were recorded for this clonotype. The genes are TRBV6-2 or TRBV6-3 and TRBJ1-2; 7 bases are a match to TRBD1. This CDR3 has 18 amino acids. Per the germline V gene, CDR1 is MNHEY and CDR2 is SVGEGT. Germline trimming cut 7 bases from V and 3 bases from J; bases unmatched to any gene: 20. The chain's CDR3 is CASTDRKAYAFGDYGYTF. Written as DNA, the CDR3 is TGTGCCAGCACGGACAGGAAGGCGTACGCTTTTGGTGACTATGGCTACACCTTC.

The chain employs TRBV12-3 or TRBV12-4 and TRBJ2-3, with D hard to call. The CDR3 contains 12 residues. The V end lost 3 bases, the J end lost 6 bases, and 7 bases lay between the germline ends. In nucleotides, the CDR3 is TGTGCCAGCAGTTTCTCCAGCGATACGCAGTATTTT. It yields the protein CASSFSSDTQYF.

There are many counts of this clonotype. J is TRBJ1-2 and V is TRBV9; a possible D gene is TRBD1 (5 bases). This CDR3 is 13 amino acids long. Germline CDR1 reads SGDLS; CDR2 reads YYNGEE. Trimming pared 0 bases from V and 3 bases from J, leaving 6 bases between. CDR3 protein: CASSVGGDYGYTF. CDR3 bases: TGTGCCAGCAGCGTAGGAGGGGACTATGGCTACACCTTC.

The CDR3 DNA sequence: TGTGCCAGCTCACCCCCCGGGACAGGGAATCCTTTTGGCTACACCTTC. Amino acid sequence: CASSPPGTGNPFGYTF. V gene TRBV18 combines with J gene TRBJ1-2, with 9 bases matching TRBD1. The CDR3 is made up of 16 amino acids. The V and J ends lost 3 bases and 7 bases, in that order; junction bases with no gene match: 12. Germline CDR1 reads KGHSH; CDR2 reads LQKENI.

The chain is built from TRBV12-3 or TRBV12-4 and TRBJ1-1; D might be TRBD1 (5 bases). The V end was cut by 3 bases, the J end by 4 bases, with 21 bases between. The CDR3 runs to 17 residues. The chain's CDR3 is CASSFDGQGAFSTEAFF. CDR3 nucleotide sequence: TGTGCCAGCAGTTTTGACGGGCAGGGCGCTTTTAGCACTGAAGCTTTCTTT.

The CDR3 loop reads CASSYSEETGGKETQYF. The CDR3 DNA reads TGTGCCAGCAGTTACTCCGAAGAGACAGGGGGCAAGGAGACCCAGTACTTC. J is TRBJ2-5 and V is TRBV6-2 or TRBV6-3; TRBD1 matches at 10 bases. Losses at the gene ends were 0 bases for V and 5 bases for J; bases not matched to a gene: 9. The CDR3 loop spans 17 amino acids. CDR1 and CDR2 from the germline V gene are MNHEY and SVGEGT.

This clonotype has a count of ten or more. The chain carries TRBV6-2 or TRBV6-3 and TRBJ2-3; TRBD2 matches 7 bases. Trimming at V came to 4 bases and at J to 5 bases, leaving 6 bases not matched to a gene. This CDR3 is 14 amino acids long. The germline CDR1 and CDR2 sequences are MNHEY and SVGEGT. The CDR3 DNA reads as TGTGCCAGCAGTTTTACTAGCGTTGTAGATACGCAGTATTTT. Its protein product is CASSFTSVVDTQYF.

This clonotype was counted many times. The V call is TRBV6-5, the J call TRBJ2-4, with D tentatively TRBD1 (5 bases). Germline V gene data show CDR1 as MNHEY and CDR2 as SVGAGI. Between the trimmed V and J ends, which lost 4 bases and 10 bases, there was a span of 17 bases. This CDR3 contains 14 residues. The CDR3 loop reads CASSLKGNSPIQYF. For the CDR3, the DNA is TGTGCCAGCAGTTTGAAGGGGAACAGCCCGATTCAGTACTTC.

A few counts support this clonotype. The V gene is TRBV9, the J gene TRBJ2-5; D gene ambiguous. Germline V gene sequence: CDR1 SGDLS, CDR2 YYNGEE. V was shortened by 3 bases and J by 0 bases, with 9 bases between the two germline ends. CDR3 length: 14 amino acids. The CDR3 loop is CASSGYGDQETQYF. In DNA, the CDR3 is TGTGCCAGCAGCGGTTACGGTGACCAAGAGACCCAGTACTTC.

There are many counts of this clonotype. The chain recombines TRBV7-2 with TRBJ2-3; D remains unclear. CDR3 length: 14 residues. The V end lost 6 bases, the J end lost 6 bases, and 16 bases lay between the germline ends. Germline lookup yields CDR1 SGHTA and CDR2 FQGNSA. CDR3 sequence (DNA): TGTGCCAGCAGTCTGGGGTCGATTGCCGATACGCAGTATTTT. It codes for CASSLGSIADTQYF.

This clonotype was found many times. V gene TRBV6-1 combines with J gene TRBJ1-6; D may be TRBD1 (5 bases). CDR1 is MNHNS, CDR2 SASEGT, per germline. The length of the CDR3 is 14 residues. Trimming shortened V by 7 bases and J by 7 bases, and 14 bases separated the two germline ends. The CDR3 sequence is CASTIQTENSPLHF. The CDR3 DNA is TGTGCCAGCACCATTCAGACAGAAAATTCACCCCTCCACTTT.

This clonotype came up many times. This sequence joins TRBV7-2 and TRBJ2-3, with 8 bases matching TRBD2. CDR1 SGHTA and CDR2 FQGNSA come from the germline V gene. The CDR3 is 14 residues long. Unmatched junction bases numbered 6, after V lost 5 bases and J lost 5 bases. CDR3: CASSNGGAIDTQYF. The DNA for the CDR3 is TGTGCCAGCAGCAACGGGGGGGCAATAGATACGCAGTATTTT.

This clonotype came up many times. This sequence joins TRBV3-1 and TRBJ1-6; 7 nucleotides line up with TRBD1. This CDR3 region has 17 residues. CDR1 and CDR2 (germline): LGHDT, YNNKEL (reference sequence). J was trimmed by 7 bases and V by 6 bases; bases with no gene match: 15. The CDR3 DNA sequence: TGTGCCAGCAGTTCAGACTTTGAGACAGGGACGAATTCACCCCTCCACTTT. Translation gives CASSSDFETGTNSPLHF. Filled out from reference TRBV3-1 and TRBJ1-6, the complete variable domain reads DTAVSQTPKYLVTQMGNDKSIKCEQNLGHDTMYWYKQDSKKFLKIMFSYNNKELIINETVPNRFSPKSPDKAHLNLHINSLELGDSAVYFCASSSDFETGTNSPLHFGNGTRLTVT.

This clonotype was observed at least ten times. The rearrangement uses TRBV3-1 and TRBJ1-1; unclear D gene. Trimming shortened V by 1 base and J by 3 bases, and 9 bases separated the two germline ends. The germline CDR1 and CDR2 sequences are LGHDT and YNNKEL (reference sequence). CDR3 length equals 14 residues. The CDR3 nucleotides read TGTGCCAGCAGCCAAGTGAACGAGTACACTGAAGCTTTCTTT. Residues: CASSQVNEYTEAFF.

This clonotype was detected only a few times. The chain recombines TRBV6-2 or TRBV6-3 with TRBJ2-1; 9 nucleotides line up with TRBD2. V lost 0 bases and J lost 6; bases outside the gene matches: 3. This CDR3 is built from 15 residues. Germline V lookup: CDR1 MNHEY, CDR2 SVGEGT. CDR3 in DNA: TGTGCCAGCAGTTACTCCCGCGGGGGGGCCAATGAGCAGTTCTTC. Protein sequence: CASSYSRGGANEQFF.